This T cell receptor (beta chain) was sequenced for a study of blood T cell repertoires in COVID-19. About the study: From the United States, Italy and Spain came samples of acute and convalescent COVID-19.

This CDR3 spans 12 amino acids. Germline V gene lookup returns CDR1 SQVTM and CDR2 ANQGSEA. V was pared by 7 bases and J by 3 bases, with 5 bases of the junction left unmatched. Each recovered donor of Cohort 3 presented with two negative PCRs, clearance, or symptom resolution. Profiled with immunoSEQ multiplex PCR; TCRdb holds only in-frame clones, not every one. Of more than 400,000 clones in the sample, approximately 86% were seen once. The sequence was obtained from a woman aged 18 to 35 who had recovered from COVID-19. The material sequenced was PBMCs or T cells enriched from blood (not recorded which). The chain employs TRBV29-1 and TRBJ1-1; 7 positions match TRBD1. The CDR3, as DNA: TGCAGCGCCGACAGGGAACACACTGAAGCTTTCTTT. Encoded protein: CSADREHTEAFF.